This entry describes one T cell receptor (beta chain). The sample comes from a study of T cell changes during pregnancy in multiple sclerosis. TCRdb's table, derived via immunoSEQ multiplex PCR, lists solely in-frame clones and lacks some. The table has over 45,000 clones, 75% to 90% seen once; the top ten hold 0.38%. This sequence originates from a female donor with multiple sclerosis, enrolled in a pregnancy study. Sequencing used CD4+ T cells from peripheral blood mononuclear cells, obtained in the third trimester of pregnancy.

The CDR3 reads CASSLAPAKLAGGRNEQFF. CDR3 nucleotide sequence: TGCGCCAGCAGCTTGGCCCCCGCAAAACTAGCGGGAGGGCGGAATGAGCAGTTCTTC. V gene TRBV5-1 combines with J gene TRBJ2-1; 13 bases match TRBD2. Trimming removed 0 bases from V and 7 bases from J; junction bases left unmatched: 13. Germline V gene sequence: CDR1 SGHRS, CDR2 YFSETQ. The CDR3 is made up of 19 amino acids. Supplemented by reference TRBV5-1 and TRBJ2-1, the full variable domain reads KAGVTQTPRYLIKTRGQQVTLSCSPISGHRSVSWYQQTPGQGLQFLFEYFSETQRNKGNFPGRFSGRQFSNSRSEMNVSTLELGDSALYLCASSLAPAKLAGGRNEQFFGPGTRLTVL.